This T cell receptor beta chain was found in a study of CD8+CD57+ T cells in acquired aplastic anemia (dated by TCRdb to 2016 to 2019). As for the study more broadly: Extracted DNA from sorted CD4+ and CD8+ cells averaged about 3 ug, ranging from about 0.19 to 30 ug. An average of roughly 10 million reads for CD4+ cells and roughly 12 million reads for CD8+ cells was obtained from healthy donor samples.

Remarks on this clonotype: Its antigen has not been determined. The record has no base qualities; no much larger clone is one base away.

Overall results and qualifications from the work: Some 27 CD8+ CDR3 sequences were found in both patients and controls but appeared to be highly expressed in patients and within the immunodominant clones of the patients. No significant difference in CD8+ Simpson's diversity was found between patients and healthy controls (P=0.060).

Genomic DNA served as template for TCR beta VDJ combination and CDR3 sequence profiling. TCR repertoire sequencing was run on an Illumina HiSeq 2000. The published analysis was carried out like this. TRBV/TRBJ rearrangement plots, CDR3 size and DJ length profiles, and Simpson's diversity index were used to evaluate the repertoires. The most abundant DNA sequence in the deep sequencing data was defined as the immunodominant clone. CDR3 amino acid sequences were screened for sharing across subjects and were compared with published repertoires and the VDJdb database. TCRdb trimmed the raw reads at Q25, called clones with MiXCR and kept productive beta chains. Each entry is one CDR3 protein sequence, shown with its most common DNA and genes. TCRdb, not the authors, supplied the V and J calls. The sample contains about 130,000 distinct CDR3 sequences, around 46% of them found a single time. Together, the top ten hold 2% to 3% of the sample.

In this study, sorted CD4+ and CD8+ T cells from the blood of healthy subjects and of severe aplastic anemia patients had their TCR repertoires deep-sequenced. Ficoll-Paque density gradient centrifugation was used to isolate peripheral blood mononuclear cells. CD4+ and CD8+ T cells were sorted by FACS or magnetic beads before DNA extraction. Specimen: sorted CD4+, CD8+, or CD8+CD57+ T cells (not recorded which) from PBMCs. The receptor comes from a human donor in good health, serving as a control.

The nucleotides are TGTGCCAGCAGCCTGACGGGACAACAGAACACTGAAGCTTTCTTT. The translation is CASSLTGQQNTEAFF. This chain joins TRBV7-2 to TRBJ1-1; a weak D assignment points to TRBD1 (6 bases agree). Trimming at the junction amounts to 5 bases on V and 1 base on J, and the germline ends lie 14 bases apart. CDR1 and CDR2 (SGHTA, FQGNSA) derive from the germline V gene. From the cysteine through the phenylalanine, the CDR3 covers 15 amino acids. Only CDR3 DNA remains: 45 bases, in frame from the first base.